Listed here are 22 T cell receptor beta chains from one sample, sequenced in a study of blood T cell repertoires in COVID-19 (dated by TCRdb to the early 2020s). The library was made by the immunoSEQ multiplex PCR assay. This is the immuneACCESS table as TCRdb keeps it, with only in-frame sequences that have V and J called. A part of the clones is gone; compared with another copy, unresolved V genes explain less than half, and the rest is unexplained. In this sample the table shows more than 85,000 clones, 80% to 90% of which occur a single time. Under 3.5% of the sample is held by the ten biggest clonotypes. The sequenced sample consisted of PBMCs or T cells enriched from blood (not recorded which). These receptors originate from a woman between 45 and 60 years old who had recovered from COVID-19.

This rearrangement joins TRBV4-2 to TRBJ2-5, with a tentative D call TRBD2 (6 bases). CDR1 and CDR2 from the germline V gene are LGHNA and YNFKEQ. The CDR3 is 15 residues long. V was cut by 1 base and J by 1 base, with 10 bases left in between. The CDR3 loop is CASSQGRDFQETQYF. The CDR3 DNA follows: TGTGCCAGCAGCCAAGGACGGGACTTCCAAGAGACCCAGTACTTC.

This chain uses TRBV20-1 with TRBJ1-4; 8 bases line up with TRBD1. Germline trimming cut 3 bases from V and 7 bases from J; bases unmatched to any gene: 10. Germline-derived CDR1 and CDR2 are DFQATT and SNEGSKA (reference sequence). This CDR3 is built from 15 residues. For the CDR3, the DNA is TGCAGTGCTAGTGCAGCCGGACAGGGTCGTGAAAAACTGTTTTTT. Translation: CSASAAGQGREKLFF.

The chain employs TRBV6-5 and TRBJ1-5; 9 bases match TRBD1. Germline V gene sequence: CDR1 MNHEY, CDR2 SVGAGI. The CDR3 length is 15 residues. Unmatched junction bases numbered 9, after V lost 6 bases and J lost 6 bases. CDR3 residues: CASSRTGTGSQPQHF. CDR3 nucleotides: TGTGCCAGCAGCAGAACCGGGACAGGGTCTCAGCCCCAGCATTTT.

For the CDR3, the DNA is TGTGCCAGCAGTCAGGGGGACTATGGCTACACCTTC. Its translation: CASSQGDYGYTF. The J gene is TRBJ1-2, the V gene TRBV12-3 or TRBV12-4; 7 nucleotides line up with TRBD1. J gave up 3 bases and V 5 bases, and 0 bases lay outside the gene matches. This CDR3 is 12 amino acids long.

The rearrangement links TRBV27 to TRBJ2-1; 10 bases align to TRBD1. Germline V gene sequence: CDR1 MNHEY, CDR2 SMNVEV (reference sequence). CDR3 length: 15 residues. Germline trimming cut 7 bases from V and 3 bases from J; bases unmatched to any gene: 6. CDR3 nucleotides: TGTGCCAGCACCTTCGGGACAGGGGACTACAATGAGCAGTTCTTC. It encodes CASTFGTGDYNEQFF.

The rearrangement joins TRBV28 to TRBJ1-5; D not certain. The CDR3 is 12 amino acids. The germline V gene has CDR1 MDHEN and CDR2 SYDVKM. V was shortened by 6 bases and J by 4 bases, with 7 bases between the two germline ends. The CDR3 bases are TGTGCCAGCAGATCCCCGAATCAGCCCCAGCATTTT. It translates to CASRSPNQPQHF.

The genes are TRBV28 and TRBJ1-3; 7 bases are shared with TRBD1. In germline, CDR1 is MDHEN, CDR2 SYDVKM. The junction had 10 bases not matched to a gene; V was cut back by 6 bases and J by 8 bases. CDR3 length: 14 residues. CDR3 amino acids: CASRAGGRLDTIYF. For the CDR3, the DNA is TGTGCCAGCAGAGCAGGGGGGAGGTTGGACACCATATATTTT. Combining the CDR3 with reference TRBV28 and TRBJ1-3 gives the whole variable domain DVKVTQSSRYLVKRTGEKVFLECVQDMDHENMFWYRQDPGLGLRLIYFSYDVKMKEKGDIPEGYSVSREKKERFSLILESASTNQTSMYLCASRAGGRLDTIYFGEGSWLTVV.

The chain joins TRBV30 to TRBJ1-6; D remains unclear. Looked up from germline, CDR1 is GTSNPN and CDR2 is SVGIG (reference sequence). The CDR3 sequence is 18 residues long. Trimming cost V 0 bases and J 4 bases, with 19 bases left between them. The CDR3 nucleotides are TGTGCCTGGAGTGTGACCCTTAAGATGGGCCGGTATAATTCACCCCTCCACTTT. Translating gives CAWSVTLKMGRYNSPLHF.

The chain uses TRBV7-2 and TRBJ2-7; 9 nucleotides agree with TRBD1. Trimming removed 0 bases from V and 0 bases from J; junction bases left unmatched: 0. The CDR3 sequence is 15 residues long. Per germline, CDR1 SGHTA and CDR2 FQGNSA. The CDR3: CASSLAGQGSYEQYF. As DNA, the CDR3 is TGTGCCAGCAGCTTAGCGGGACAGGGCTCCTACGAGCAGTACTTC.

In this sample, this clone turned up once. This chain links TRBV19 with TRBJ1-5; 11 bases are a match to TRBD1. With 8 bases clipped from V and 5 bases from J, the junction kept 5 bases outside the gene matches. The CDR3 covers 14 residues. CDR1 LNHDA and CDR2 SQIVND come from the germline V gene (reference sequence). The DNA of the CDR3 is TGTGCCAGTGGGGGACAGGGGGACTATCAGCCCCAGCATTTT. Protein sequence: CASGGQGDYQPQHF. The full variable domain, completed using reference TRBV19 and TRBJ1-5, is DGGITQSPKYLFRKEGQNVTLSCEQNLNHDAMYWYRQDPGQGLRLIYYSQIVNDFQKGDIAEGYSVSREKKESFPLTVTSAQKNPTAFYLCASGGQGDYQPQHFGDGTRLSIL.

The chain uses TRBV5-1 and TRBJ2-5; no definite D call. CDR3 length: 15 residues. The V gene lost 0 bases and the J gene lost 2 bases, with 11 bases spanning the gap. Germline assignment: CDR1 SGHRS and CDR2 YFSETQ. Here the CDR3 DNA reads TGCGCCAGCAGCTTGGCGTCGCGGATTCAAGAGACCCAGTACTTC. This encodes CASSLASRIQETQYF.

The chain joins TRBV19 to TRBJ1-2, with 11 bases aligning to TRBD1. The germline CDR1 and CDR2 sequences are LNHDA and SQIVND (reference sequence). This CDR3 comprises 15 residues. With V trimmed by 4 bases and J by 7 bases, 8 bases remained unmatched. CDR3 DNA: TGTGCCAGTAGTACCGAAGGACAGGGGGCTCTTGGCTACACCTTC. This translates into CASSTEGQGALGYTF.

This chain links TRBV29-1 with TRBJ1-3; D not certain. V was trimmed by 4 bases and J by 0 bases, leaving 10 bases between them. Germline V gene lookup returns CDR1 SQVTM and CDR2 ANQGSEA. The CDR3 has 14 residues. The CDR3: CSVGASRSGNTIYF. CDR3 DNA sequence: TGCAGCGTTGGAGCGAGTCGCTCTGGAAACACCATATATTTT.

The chain combines TRBV28 with TRBJ1-2; D not certain. In germline, CDR1 is MDHEN, CDR2 SYDVKM. Trimming shortened V by 3 bases and J by 5 bases, and 7 bases separated the two germline ends. The CDR3 length is 12 residues. DNA for the CDR3: TGTGCCAGCAGTTTGAACGGTTATGGCTACACCTTC. Its translation: CASSLNGYGYTF.

The V and J genes are TRBV18 and TRBJ2-7, with TRBD1 matching over 9 bases. Trimming at V came to 2 bases and at J to 4 bases, leaving 6 bases not matched to a gene. Germline V lookup: CDR1 KGHSH, CDR2 LQKENI. The CDR3 totals 15 residues. This CDR3 is CASSPGTGNMYEQYF. The CDR3, as DNA: TGTGCCAGCTCACCAGGGACAGGGAACATGTACGAGCAGTACTTC.

The chain employs TRBV5-8 and TRBJ1-2; D is uncertain. The CDR3 is 13 residues long. V lost 7 bases and J lost 4, with 14 bases in between. Germline V CDR1 and CDR2: SGHTS, YDEGEE. The CDR3 here is CASRRLVGYGYTF. DNA for the CDR3: TGTGCCAGCCGCCGACTGGTAGGCTATGGCTACACCTTC.

The gene calls are TRBV3-1 (or the pseudogene TRBV3-2) and TRBJ1-1; unclear D gene. V was pared by 6 bases and J by 2 bases, with 7 bases between. The germline V gene encodes CDR1 LGHDT and CDR2 YNNKEL (reference sequence). CDR3 length: 12 residues. This CDR3 reads CASSLVNTEAFF. As DNA, the CDR3 is TGTGCCAGCAGTCTAGTAAACACTGAAGCTTTCTTT.

V is TRBV24-1 and J is TRBJ2-3, with 7 bases aligning to TRBD1. V shed 1 base, J shed 0 bases, and the junction held 6 bases outside the gene matches. The CDR3 is 17 amino acids. Germline assignment: CDR1 KGHDR and CDR2 SFDVKD. DNA for the CDR3: TGTGCCACCAGTGATTTTGCGACAGGGACCAGCACAGATACGCAGTATTTT. Its translation: CATSDFATGTSTDTQYF.

The chain joins TRBV2 to TRBJ1-4, with 9 nucleotides matching TRBD1. V gave up 6 bases and J gave up 7 bases; unmatched junction bases: 3. Germline V lookup: CDR1 SNHLY, CDR2 FYNNEI. CDR3 length equals 13 residues. Here the CDR3 DNA reads TGTGCCAGCAGAAGACAGGGGGGTGAAAAACTGTTTTTT. Translation gives CASRRQGGEKLFF.

This clone showed up just once. The chain joins TRBV6-5 to TRBJ2-7, with D perhaps matching TRBD1 (5 bases). CDR1 is MNHEY, CDR2 SVGAGI, per germline. V lost 7 bases to trimming and J lost 5 bases, with 15 bases between them. CDR3 size: 13 residues. The CDR3 region is CASTQTGSNEQYF. The CDR3 DNA is TGTGCCAGCACCCAAACAGGTTCCAACGAGCAGTACTTC.

CDR3 sequence: CASSAPAGVNTEAFF. As DNA, the CDR3 is TGTGCCAGCAGCGCCCCGGCGGGGGTGAACACTGAAGCTTTCTTT. The chain is built from TRBV9 and TRBJ1-1, with D perhaps matching TRBD1 (5 bases). The CDR3 has 15 amino acids. Trimming shortened V by 3 bases and J by 0 bases, and 12 bases separated the two germline ends. The germline gives CDR1 SGDLS, CDR2 YYNGEE.

The rearrangement joins TRBV5-5 to TRBJ1-1, with 8 bases fitting TRBD1. The germline CDR1 and CDR2 sequences are SGHKS and YYEKEE (reference sequence). Germline trimming cut 3 bases from V and 11 bases from J; bases unmatched to any gene: 15. The CDR3 spans 15 residues. The CDR3, as DNA: TGTGCCAGCAGCTCCCTGGCCGGCAGGGGGCTTACGGCTTTCTTT. This sequence encodes CASSSLAGRGLTAFF.